The present T cell receptor beta chain was sequenced within a study of CD8 T cells in Susac syndrome. Negative isolation yielded the CD8+ and CD4+ T cells, while FACS enriched the TEMRA cells. With random hexamers, roughly 0.5 to 1 ug RNA was reverse transcribed. An immunoSEQ multiplex PCR amplified TCR beta CDR3 over 54 Vbeta and 13 Jbeta. TCRdb fed the immunoSEQ multiplex PCR reads into MiXCR, producing one record per CDR3 protein. The sample lists 140,000 to 150,000 distinct CDR3 sequences, around 94% occurring once. The germline gives CDR1 SGHRS, CDR2 YFSETQ. Trimming cost V 0 bases and J 7 bases, with 5 bases left between them. The CDR3 sequence is 12 residues long.

This TCR came from a human donor in good health. Sequencing was performed on CD4+ T cells from PBMCs. This rearrangement joins TRBV5-1 to TRBJ2-1, with no clear D. CDR3 region: CASSLERNEQFF. Here the CDR3 DNA reads TGCGCCAGCAGCTTGGAACGGAATGAGCAGTTCTTC. Based on the CDR3 plus reference TRBV5-1 and TRBJ2-1, the full variable domain is KAGVTQTPRYLIKTRGQQVTLSCSPISGHRSVSWYQQTPGQGLQFLFEYFSETQRNKGNFPGRFSGRQFSNSRSEMNVSTLELGDSALYLCASSLERNEQFFGPGTRLTVL.